Listed below are T cell receptor beta chains from one sample, sequenced in a study of T cells in Graves' hyperthyroidism and ophthalmopathy. TCRdb analysed the multiplex PCR reads with MiXCR anew, one entry per CDR3 protein. The sample lists 690,000 or so distinct CDR3 sequences, approximately 18% seen once, with 16% in the top ten. Sequencing was carried out using blood. These receptors were collected from a woman in her 50s with Graves' hyperthyroidism that later progressed to Graves' ophthalmopathy. The CDR3 runs from the conserved cysteine through the conserved F or W. Fields, in order: J gene, clone size, V gene, CDR3 protein. The size field is filled for only some rows; it gives once, few, many or a size class.

TRBJ2-3 few TRBV6-4 CASSDSIAPDTQYF
TRBJ1-5 many TRBV6-2/TRBV6-3 CASSYSIGTASVTSNQPQHF
TRBJ1-1 many TRBV5-5 CASSARGVNTEAFF
TRBJ2-1 few TRBV19 CASSALRTPDRIKNEQFF
TRBJ1-1 many TRBV6-5 CASSYGRGTEAFF
TRBJ2-6 NA TRBV20-1 CSALRTGGPSGANVLTF
TRBJ1-1 many TRBV5-1 CASSLSRGEVGNTEAFF
TRBJ2-7 many TRBV6-1 CASSDSSWDLTYEQYF
TRBJ2-6 NA TRBV30 CAGGTSGANVLTF
TRBJ1-1 many TRBV6-1 CASRFKTQGAYTEAFF
TRBJ1-2 few TRBV7-9 CASSLGTPFNYGYTF
TRBJ2-3 many TRBV7-8 CASSPRARTDTQYF
TRBJ2-1 NA TRBV18 CASSPVQGGGRNEQFF
TRBJ1-2 few TRBV29-1 CSAGPLGDYGYTF
TRBJ1-2 few TRBV9 CASSVGRERGYTF
TRBJ1-3 few TRBV12-3/TRBV12-4 CASSFGTGNGNTIYF
TRBJ1-5 NA TRBV16 CASTSKLGMDQPQHF
TRBJ1-4 many TRBV30 CAWSVVQGNSKLFF
TRBJ2-7 few TRBV19 CASSLAGAAGIANEQYF
TRBJ1-6 NA TRBV14 CASTWGDYNSPLHF
TRBJ1-5 few TRBV12-3/TRBV12-4 CASSLVEGVWNNQPQHF
TRBJ2-1 many TRBV20-1 CSAPDRGGAYNEQFF
TRBJ2-5 many TRBV11-2 CASSLDVGPYF
TRBJ1-6 few TRBV6-5 CASSSQKFGQRSPLHF
TRBJ1-4 NA TRBV20-1 CSVGTGITNEKLFF
TRBJ2-7 many TRBV18 CASSGTDGAYEQYF
TRBJ2-1 many TRBV20-1 CSARQVSNEQFF
TRBJ1-5 many TRBV5-1 CASSGDRPHNQPQHF
TRBJ2-1 many TRBV3-1 CASSQPGLAGGNEQFF
TRBJ1-5 NA TRBV4-1 CASSQEGLAGMDQPQHF
TRBJ1-2 few TRBV12-3/TRBV12-4 CASSLGQLGYTF
TRBJ2-3 NA TRBV7-9 CACGRGGITDTQYF
TRBJ2-6 NA TRBV27 CASSPLWDSGANVLTF
TRBJ1-5 many TRBV5-1 CASSLFPGARNQPQHF
TRBJ2-2 few TRBV9 CASSHGTSGGTAGELFF
TRBJ2-7 few TRBV4-2 CASSQSLEISYEQYF
TRBJ2-5 NA TRBV7-9 CASSLVAIGETQYF
TRBJ2-2 few TRBV2 CASHREPVGELFF
TRBJ1-1 few TRBV29-1 CSVGAGDTEAFF
TRBJ2-1 few TRBV9 CASSPRPPGTNNEQFF
TRBJ1-1 many TRBV3-1 CASSHRGQGNTEAFF
TRBJ2-3 NA TRBV18 CASSPRGGFTDTQYF
TRBJ2-1 NA TRBV12-3/TRBV12-4 CASNLGRSSYNEQFF
TRBJ2-2 NA TRBV20-1 CSGLAGAGGTGELFF
TRBJ1-6 few TRBV20-1 CSARDTAASSPLHF
TRBJ2-2 many TRBV12-3/TRBV12-4 CASMKAGGRLANTGELFF